This T cell receptor beta chain was documented in a study of blood T cell repertoires in COVID-19. Original handling: For nucleated cells, counts were estimated from reference gene primer amplification. Assay used: immunoSEQ multiplex PCR; TCRdb lists only in-frame clones, some missing. V, J and clone size were drawn from that table, and D and trimming were deduced from the DNA. Altogether about 200,000 clones are present, roughly 85% being singletons, with the ten largest covering approximately 2.3%. What was sequenced was peripheral blood. This TCR came from a woman in her 70s with COVID-19, enrolled during active disease.

The CDR3 sequence is CASRSPGTGDTGELFF. CDR3 DNA: TGCGCCAGTCGTTCCCCCGGGACAGGGGACACCGGGGAGCTGTTTTTT. The V call is TRBV5-1, the J call TRBJ2-2, with TRBD1 matching over 10 bases. The V segment lost 8 bases and the J segment 3 bases; nucleotides outside the gene matches: 10. Germline CDR1 is SGHRS and CDR2 is YFSETQ. This CDR3 comprises 16 residues.